The rows below give T cell receptor beta chains drawn from one sample of a study of T cells in Graves' hyperthyroidism and ophthalmopathy. MiXCR, applied by TCRdb to the multiplex PCR reads, yields one record per CDR3 protein. The sample lists about half a million distinct CDR3 sequences, about 20% seen once, with around a quarter in the top ten. Sequencing was done on a sample of blood. These receptors were collected from a man aged 18-30 years with Graves' hyperthyroidism. Each CDR3 is given without its conserved first and last residue.

v_call | cdr3_aa
TRBV9 | ASSGRGGGLIF
TRBV6-4 | ASRGGRSSAVGNTIY
TRBV28 | ASLSAGGDVGEQY
TRBV19 | ASSLTAVSGAF
TRBV7-2 | ASSLAVPGQGYNEQF
TRBV11-3 | ASSSRLAGNQETQY
TRBV5-4 | ASSFQIRAEYSNQPQH
TRBV20-1 | SARVERYEQY
TRBV20-1 | SAIPGQGQETQY
TRBV29-1 | SVELNSGNTIY
TRBV12-3/TRBV12-4 | ASSRFGPGGAGELF
TRBV4-1 | ASSQERGVAYEQY
TRBV12-3/TRBV12-4 | ASRSRPPANTGELF
TRBV6-1 | ASTRTPYEQY
TRBV20-1 | SATWGRRETQY
TRBV30 | AWSPTRTGLGQPQH
TRBV7-8 | ASSPGRDRTYGYT
TRBV12-3/TRBV12-4 | ASSVAVRSYEQY
TRBV6-2/TRBV6-3 | ASSTNVGELF
TRBV6-1 | ASSQGGRMDGYT
TRBV6-1 | ASRPGSGANVLT
TRBV3-1 | ASSLGAHQPQH
TRBV28 | ASSPGTDDFKDTQY
TRBV2 | ASTPGPGYT
TRBV12-3/TRBV12-4 | ASSLARSNYGYT
TRBV6-5 | ASSYTGHDSYEQY
TRBV13 | ASARQGALGEQY
TRBV29-1 | SVGPSSNYEQY
TRBV15 | ATRDRANEQY
TRBV5-1 | ASSLVLGVKETQY
TRBV5-1 | ASSQGLTGELF
TRBV29-1 | SVAGTGHYGYT
TRBV24-1 | ATSDFGGDTQY
TRBV12-3/TRBV12-4 | ASRSWNIQY
TRBV5-1 | ASSVGPDRAEAF
TRBV27 | ASSQYANYGYT
TRBV5-1 | ASSWEGGPPQH
TRBV6-1 | ATLSWGARNTIY
TRBV27 | ASSYRTGGPEAF
TRBV20-1 | SPGQGTNIKY
TRBV7-2 | ASSSRTDSNQPQH
TRBV6-2/TRBV6-3 | ASSQGQAIYGYT
TRBV12-3/TRBV12-4 | ASSLPGGGETQY
TRBV12-3/TRBV12-4 | ASRRTGTGGSYEQY
TRBV28 | ASSFVDRPDQETQY